This T cell receptor (beta chain) emerged from a study of shared clonotypes between healthy human individuals. The study ran the assay at deep level. Clones were sequenced by immunoSEQ multiplex PCR, and TCRdb holds only the in-frame ones, with some missing. The sample shows under 600,000 clones, just over 75% of them seen only once. In this sample, this clone turned up many times. Its target is unknown. This CDR3 is also generated by other DNA sequences in the sample. Points from the study as a whole: Only blood was sampled, and tissue TCR repertoires likely differ from blood ones.

Unsorted samples drew genomic DNA from 85 million to 90 million PBMCs. Specimen: PBMCs. The TCR sequence derives from a woman aged 40-49 years in good health. Some clones in this sample may be carry-over from other donors' samples.

CDR3 sequence (DNA): TGCGCCAGCAGGGACAGGAGCACTATGAACACTGAAGCTTTCTTT. This codes for CASRDRSTMNTEAFF. The rearrangement uses TRBV10-2 and TRBJ1-1; 7 positions agree with TRBD1. The CDR3 sequence is 15 residues long. V was pared by 6 bases and J by 0 bases, with 7 bases of the junction left unmatched. Germline CDR1 and CDR2: WSHSY and SAAADI.